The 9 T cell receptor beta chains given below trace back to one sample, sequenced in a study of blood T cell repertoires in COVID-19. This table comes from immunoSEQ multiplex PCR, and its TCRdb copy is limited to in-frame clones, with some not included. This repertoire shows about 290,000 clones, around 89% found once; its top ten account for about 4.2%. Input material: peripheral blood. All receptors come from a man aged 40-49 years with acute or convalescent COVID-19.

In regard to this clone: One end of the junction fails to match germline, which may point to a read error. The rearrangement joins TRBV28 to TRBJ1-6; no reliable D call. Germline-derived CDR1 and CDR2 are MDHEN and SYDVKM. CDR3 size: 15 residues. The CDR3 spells CASISSGSYYSPLHF. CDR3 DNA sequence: TGTGCCAGCATTTCCTCCGGGTCCTATTATTCACCCCTCCACTTT.

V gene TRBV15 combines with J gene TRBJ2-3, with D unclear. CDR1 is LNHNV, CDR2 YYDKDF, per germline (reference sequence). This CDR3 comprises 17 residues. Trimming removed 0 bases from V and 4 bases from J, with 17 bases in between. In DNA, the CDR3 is TGTGCCACCAGCAGAGATTACTCGGCAGCGAACTCAGATACGCAGTATTTT. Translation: CATSRDYSAANSDTQYF.

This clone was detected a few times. The CDR3 region is CAWNTGERTEAFF. The CDR3 bases are TGTGCCTGGAATACAGGGGAAAGGACTGAAGCTTTCTTT. The genes are TRBV30 and TRBJ1-1; 7 bases fit TRBD1. Germline CDR1 and CDR2: GTSNPN and SVGIG (reference sequence). V shed 4 bases and J 5 bases; nucleotides not matched to a gene: 7. The CDR3 length is 13 residues.

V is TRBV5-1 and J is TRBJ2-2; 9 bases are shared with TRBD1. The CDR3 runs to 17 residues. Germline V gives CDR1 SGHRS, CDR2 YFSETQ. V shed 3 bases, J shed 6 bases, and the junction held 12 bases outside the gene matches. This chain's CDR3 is CASSSTPGQGVPGELFF. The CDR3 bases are TGCGCCAGCAGCTCGACCCCGGGACAGGGCGTCCCCGGGGAGCTGTTTTTT.

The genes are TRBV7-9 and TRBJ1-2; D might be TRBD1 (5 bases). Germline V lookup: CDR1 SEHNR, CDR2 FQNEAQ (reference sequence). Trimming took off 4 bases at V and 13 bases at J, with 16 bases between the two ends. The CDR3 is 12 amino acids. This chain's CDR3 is CASSSIWRTRTF. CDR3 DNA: TGTGCCAGCAGCTCCATCTGGCGGACACGCACCTTC.

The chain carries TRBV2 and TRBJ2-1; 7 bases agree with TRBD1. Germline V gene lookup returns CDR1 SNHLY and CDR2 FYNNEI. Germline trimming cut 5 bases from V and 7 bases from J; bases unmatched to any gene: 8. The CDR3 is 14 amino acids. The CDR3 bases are TGTGCCAGCAGTCCGGACAGGCAGAGGAATGAGCAGTTCTTC. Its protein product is CASSPDRQRNEQFF.

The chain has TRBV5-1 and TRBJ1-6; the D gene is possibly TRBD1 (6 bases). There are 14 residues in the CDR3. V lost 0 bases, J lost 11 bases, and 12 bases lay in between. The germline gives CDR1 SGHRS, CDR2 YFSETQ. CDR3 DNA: TGCGCCAGCAGCTTGGACAGGGTGGATACACCCCTCCACTTT. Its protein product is CASSLDRVDTPLHF.

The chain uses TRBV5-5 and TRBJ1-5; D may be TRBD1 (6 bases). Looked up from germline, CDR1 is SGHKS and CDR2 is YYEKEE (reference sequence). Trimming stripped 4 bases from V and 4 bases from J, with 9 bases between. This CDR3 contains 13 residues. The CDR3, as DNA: TGTGCCAGCAGCCTACAGGGTAATCAGCCCCAGCATTTT. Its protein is CASSLQGNQPQHF.

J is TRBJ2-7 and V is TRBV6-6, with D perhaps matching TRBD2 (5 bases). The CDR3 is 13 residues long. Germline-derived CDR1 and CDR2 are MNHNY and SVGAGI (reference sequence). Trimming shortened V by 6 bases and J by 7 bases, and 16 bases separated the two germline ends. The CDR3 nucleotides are TGTGCCAGCAGCCTAGACGGGATTCGGGAGCAGTACTTC. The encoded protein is CASSLDGIREQYF.